This TCR beta chain was found in a study of T cells in Graves' hyperthyroidism and ophthalmopathy. The V and J ends lost 6 bases and 1 base, in that order; junction bases with no gene match: 5. CDR3 size: 14 residues. Germline values: CDR1 SNHLY, CDR2 FYNNEI. This clonotype was counted once. Antigen specificity is unknown. Disease duration was under 3 months in the ophthalmopathy patients, who also had a Clinical Activity Score of at least 3 and a NOSPECS grade of at least 4. RNA transcripts served as the template for amplifying TCR beta CDR3 regions. The HTBI set primed first-round TCR CDR3 RT-PCR. TCRdb passed the multiplex PCR reads through MiXCR, listing each CDR3 protein once. The table records roughly 250,000 distinct CDR3 sequences, approximately 16% of them present only once. Study-level findings and limits: With a median lead of 6.5 months before onset, the model predicted ophthalmopathy. Ophthalmopathy could be told apart from stable hyperthyroidism with a 13 V-J model. Blood samples included most of the expanded thyroid clonotypes exceeding 0.001.

This TCR was sampled from a woman aged 18-29 years with Graves' ophthalmopathy. The sequencing sample was made of blood. The V call is TRBV2, the J call TRBJ1-2; 7 bases are shared with TRBD1. In nucleotides, the CDR3 is TGTGCCAGCAGCGGGGACAGCCGTAACTATGGCTACACCTTC. Translated: CASSGDSRNYGYTF.